The 8 T cell receptor beta chains below come from one sample, sequenced in a study of T cell responses to AZD1222 COVID-19 vaccine. Repertoires were generated with immunoSEQ multiplex PCR, while TCRdb's copy carries only in-frame clones and drops some. The table lists around 99,000 clones, 75% to 95% of them singletons. Sequenced material: peripheral blood, taken 28 days after the second AZD1222 dose. The receptors here all came from an adult who received the AZD1222 COVID-19 vaccine.

V usage is TRBV4-1 and J usage is TRBJ2-3; unclear D gene. CDR1 MGHRA and CDR2 YSYEKL come from the germline V gene. The CDR3 sequence is 14 residues long. The V end was cut by 3 bases, the J end by 3 bases, with 10 bases between. The CDR3: CASSQPIRTDTQYF. CDR3 nucleotides: TGCGCCAGCAGCCAGCCAATCCGAACAGATACGCAGTATTTT.

The rearrangement links TRBV21-1 to TRBJ2-2; no check of the table's D call, TRBD2, against the DNA was made. TRBV21-1 is assigned pseudogene status. The CDR3 covers 15 residues. CDR3 loop: CASSEGRGGGGELFF. The DNA of the CDR3 is TGTGCCAGCAGCGAAGGACGGGGTGGCGGCGGGGAGCTGTTTTTT.

V gene TRBV5-4 combines with J gene TRBJ1-5, with no clear D. This CDR3 contains 10 residues. CDR1 SGHNT and CDR2 YYREEE come from the germline V gene (reference sequence). V lost 6 bases and J lost 9, with 7 bases in between. The CDR3 region is CASTPRPQHF. The DNA of the CDR3 is TGTGCCAGCACCCCTCGGCCCCAGCATTTT. The full variable domain, its missing parts supplied by reference TRBV5-4 and TRBJ1-5, is ETGVTQSPTHLIKTRGQQVTLRCSSQSGHNTVSWYQQALGQGPQFIFQYYREEENGRGNFPPRFSGLQFPNYSSELNVNALELDDSALYLCASTPRPQHFGDGTRLSIL.

There are a few counts of this clone. The chain links TRBV5-1 to TRBJ2-5; D gene uncertain. CDR3 length: 15 residues. CDR1 and CDR2 from the germline V gene are SGHRS and YFSETQ. Trimming removed 0 bases at V and 0 bases at J, with 9 bases between. CDR3 region: CASSLEGFYQETQYF. For the CDR3, the DNA is TGCGCCAGCAGCTTGGAAGGCTTCTACCAAGAGACCCAGTACTTC.

This CDR3 is CASRGQGNTEAFF. The CDR3 DNA is TGTGCCAGCAGGGGACAGGGGAACACTGAAGCTTTCTTT. This chain links TRBV28 with TRBJ1-1; 9 bases are shared with TRBD1. This CDR3 is 13 amino acids long. V was pared by 6 bases and J by 1 base, with 0 bases of the junction left unmatched. Germline assignment: CDR1 MDHEN and CDR2 SYDVKM.

V is TRBV11-2 and J is TRBJ2-5; a weak D match, TRBD1 (6 bases). This CDR3 spans 14 amino acids. CDR1 and CDR2 from the germline V gene are SGHAT and FQNNGV. Trimming stripped 7 bases from V and 3 bases from J, with 15 bases between. This chain's CDR3 is CASTPRTAKETQYF. The CDR3 region has the DNA TGTGCCAGCACCCCCCGGACAGCTAAAGAGACCCAGTACTTC.

This clone was counted between two and nine times. The V and J genes are TRBV7-2 and TRBJ1-1; tentatively, D is TRBD1 (6 bases). This CDR3 is 14 amino acids long. The V end was cut by 4 bases, the J end by 4 bases, with 13 bases between. Per germline, CDR1 SGHTA and CDR2 FQGNSA. In DNA form, the CDR3 reads TGTGCCAGCAGCTCCTTTGTAGGGGGCACTGAAGCTTTCTTT. Protein sequence: CASSSFVGGTEAFF.

The rearrangement joins TRBV12-2 to TRBJ2-1; TRBD1 was called by the table and not checked on the DNA. TRBV12-2 is described as a pseudogene. This CDR3 has 18 residues. The CDR3 bases are TGTGCAAGTCGCTTAGAAAAACGACAGGGCGCGACCTACAATGAGCAGTTCTTC. This codes for CASRLEKRQGATYNEQFF.